This entry is about one T cell receptor (beta chain). The data were taken from a study of cytomegalovirus exposure and HLA in healthy donors. PCR amplification relied on 60 Vbeta primers (plus 13 Jbeta primers). Generated by immunoSEQ multiplex PCR, the TCRdb table keeps only in-frame clones and is missing some. The profile shows around 40,000 clones, about nine tenths of them singletons. The sequence was collected from a middle-aged woman in good health and CMV-seropositive. Sequences were obtained from PBMCs.

In nucleotides, the CDR3 is TGTGCCAGCAGTGACCACGACAGTTTTTCCTACGAGCAGTACTTC. It codes for CASSDHDSFSYEQYF. The genes are TRBV6-4 and TRBJ2-7, with a weak D call TRBD1 (5 bases). Per the germline V gene, CDR1 is MRHNA and CDR2 is SNTAGT. The CDR3 consists of 15 residues. The V gene lost 2 bases and the J gene lost 1 base, with 12 bases spanning the gap.